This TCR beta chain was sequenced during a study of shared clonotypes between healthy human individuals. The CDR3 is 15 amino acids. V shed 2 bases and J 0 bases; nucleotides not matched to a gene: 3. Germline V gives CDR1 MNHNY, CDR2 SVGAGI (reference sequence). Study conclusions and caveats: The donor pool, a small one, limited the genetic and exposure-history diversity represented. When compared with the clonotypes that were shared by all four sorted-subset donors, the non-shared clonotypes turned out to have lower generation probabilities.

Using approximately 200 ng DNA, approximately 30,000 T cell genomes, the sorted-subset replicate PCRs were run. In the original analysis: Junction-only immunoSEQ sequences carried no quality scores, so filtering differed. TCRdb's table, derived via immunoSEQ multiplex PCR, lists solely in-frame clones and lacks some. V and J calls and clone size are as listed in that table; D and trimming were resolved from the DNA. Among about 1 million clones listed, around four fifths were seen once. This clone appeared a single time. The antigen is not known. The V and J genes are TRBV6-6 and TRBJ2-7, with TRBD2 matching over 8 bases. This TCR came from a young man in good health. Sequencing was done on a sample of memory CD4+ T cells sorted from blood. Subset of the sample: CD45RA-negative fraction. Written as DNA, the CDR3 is TGTGCCAGCAGTTACCCAGCGGGGGACTCCTACGAGCAGTACTTC. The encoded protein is CASSYPAGDSYEQYF.